The source of this T cell receptor beta chain is a study of shared clonotypes between healthy human individuals. Study-level points and caveats: Clonotype sharing across a few donors was observed for 4% to 6.5% of naive CD4 clonotypes. The study sampled only blood, and tissue repertoires likely differ. Richness estimates generally favored naive over memory subsets.

CDR3 size: 15 residues. Trimming cost V 3 bases and J 5 bases; bases outside gene matches: 9. CDR1 is ENHRY, CDR2 SYGVKD, per germline. Cells designated naive CD8 were CD45RO-negative and were positively selected for CCR7, with terminally differentiated effector memory CD45RA+ cells excluded. This clone was detected only once. The antigen remains undetermined. Produced via immunoSEQ multiplex PCR; TCRdb's table is partial and in-frame only. The sample consists of millions of clones, 85% to 95% of them appearing once. This TCR derives from a man between 18 and 29 years old in good health. The sequenced sample consisted of naive CD8+ T cells sorted from blood. V usage is TRBV10-3 and J usage is TRBJ2-5, with 7 bases lining up with TRBD1. CDR3 bases: TGTGCCATCAGTGAATTAGGGGGCGCGAGGGAGACCCAGTACTTC. Translating gives CAISELGGARETQYF.